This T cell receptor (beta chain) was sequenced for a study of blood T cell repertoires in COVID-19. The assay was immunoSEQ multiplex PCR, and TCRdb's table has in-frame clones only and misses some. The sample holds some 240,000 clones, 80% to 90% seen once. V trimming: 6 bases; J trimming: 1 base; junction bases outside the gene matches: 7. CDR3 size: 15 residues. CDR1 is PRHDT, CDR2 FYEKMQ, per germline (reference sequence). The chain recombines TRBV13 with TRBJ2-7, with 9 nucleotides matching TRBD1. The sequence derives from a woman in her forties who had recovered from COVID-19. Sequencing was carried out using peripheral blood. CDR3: CASRQGQGLSYEQYF. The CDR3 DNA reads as TGTGCCAGCAGACAAGGACAGGGGTTATCCTACGAGCAGTACTTC.